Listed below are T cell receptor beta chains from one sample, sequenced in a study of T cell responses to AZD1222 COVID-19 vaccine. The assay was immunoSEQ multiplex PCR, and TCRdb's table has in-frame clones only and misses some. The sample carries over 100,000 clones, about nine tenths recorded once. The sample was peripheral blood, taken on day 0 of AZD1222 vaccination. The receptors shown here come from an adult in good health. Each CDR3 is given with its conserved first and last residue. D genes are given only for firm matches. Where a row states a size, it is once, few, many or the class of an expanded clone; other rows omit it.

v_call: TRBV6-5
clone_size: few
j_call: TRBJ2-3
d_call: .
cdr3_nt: TGTGCCACCTTGTCTTCCGGGACAGATACGCAGTATTTT
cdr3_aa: CATLSSGTDTQYF

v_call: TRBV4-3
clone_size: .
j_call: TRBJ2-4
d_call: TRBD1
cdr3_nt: TGCGCCAGCAGCCAAGTCTTTGCCGGACTCGTGGACAGGGCCAAAAACATTCAGTACTTC
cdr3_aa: CASSQVFAGLVDRAKNIQYF

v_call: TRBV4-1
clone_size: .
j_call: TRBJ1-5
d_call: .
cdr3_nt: TGCGCCAGCAGCCAAGAGCAGGGCTATCAGCCCCAGCATTTT
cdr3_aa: CASSQEQGYQPQHF

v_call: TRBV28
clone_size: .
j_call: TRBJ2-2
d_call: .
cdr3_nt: TGTGCCAGCAGTTTATGGCAGGGCCAGCTGTTTTTT
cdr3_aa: CASSLWQGQLFF

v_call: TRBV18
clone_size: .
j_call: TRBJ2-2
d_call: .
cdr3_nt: TGTGCCAGCTCACCACAAGGGAAAGACACCGGGGAGCTGTTTTTT
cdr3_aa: CASSPQGKDTGELFF

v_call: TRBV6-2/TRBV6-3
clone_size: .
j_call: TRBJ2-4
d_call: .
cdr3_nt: TGTGCCAGCAGTACCTCTTTACTGGGGAGAAACATTCAGTACTTC
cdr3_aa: CASSTSLLGRNIQYF

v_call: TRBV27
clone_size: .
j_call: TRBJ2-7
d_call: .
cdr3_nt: TGTGCCAGCAGTTTAGGTAGGGACTCCTACGAGCAGTACTTC
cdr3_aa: CASSLGRDSYEQYF

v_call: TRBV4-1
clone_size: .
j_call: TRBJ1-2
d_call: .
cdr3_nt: TGCGCCAGCAGCCAAGCGGGCGGCTACACCTTC
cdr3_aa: CASSQAGGYTF

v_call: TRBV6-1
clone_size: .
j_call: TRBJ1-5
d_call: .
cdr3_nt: TGTGCCAGCAGTGAAGACAGGGACAATCAGCCCCAGCATTTT
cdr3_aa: CASSEDRDNQPQHF

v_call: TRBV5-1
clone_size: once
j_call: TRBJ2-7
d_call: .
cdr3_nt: TGCGCCAGCAGCTTAAGTACAGGGTCTGACTACGAGCAGTACTTC
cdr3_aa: CASSLSTGSDYEQYF

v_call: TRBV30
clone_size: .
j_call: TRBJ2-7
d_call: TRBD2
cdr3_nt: TGTGCCTGGAGTGTACGGGGAGGGCCATTGGGCGAGCAGTACTTC
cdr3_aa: CAWSVRGGPLGEQYF

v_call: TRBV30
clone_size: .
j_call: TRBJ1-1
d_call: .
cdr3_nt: TGTGCCTGGAAGGGCTACAGTGGGGAGAACACTGAAGCTTTCTTT
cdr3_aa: CAWKGYSGENTEAFF

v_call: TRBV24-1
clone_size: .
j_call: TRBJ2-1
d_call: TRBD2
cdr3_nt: TGTGCCACCAGTGATCGTAGCGGGGGGGCCTACAATGAGCAGTTCTTC
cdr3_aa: CATSDRSGGAYNEQFF

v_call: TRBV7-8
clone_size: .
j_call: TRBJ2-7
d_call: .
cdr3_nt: TGTGCCAGCAGCCCCCTGACGGCCCCCTCCTACGAGCAGTACTTC
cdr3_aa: CASSPLTAPSYEQYF

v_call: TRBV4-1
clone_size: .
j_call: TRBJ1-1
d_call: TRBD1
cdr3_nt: TGCGCCAGCAGCCCAGGACAGGCGCTAACTGAAGCTTTCTTT
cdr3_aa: CASSPGQALTEAFF

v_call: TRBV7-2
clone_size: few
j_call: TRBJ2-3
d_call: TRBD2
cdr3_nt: TGTGCCAGCAGCTTAGCCATGACTAGCGGGGCCCAGGGTACGCAGTATTTT
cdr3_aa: CASSLAMTSGAQGTQYF

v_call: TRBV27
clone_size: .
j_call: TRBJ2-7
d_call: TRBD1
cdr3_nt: TGTGCCAGCAGTCAACAGGGGGTGAGCTCCTACGAGCAGTACTTC
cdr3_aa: CASSQQGVSSYEQYF

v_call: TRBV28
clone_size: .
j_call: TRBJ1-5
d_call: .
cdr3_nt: TGTGCCAGCAGTTTATACGGAGGTCAGGGGCGCGATCAGCCCCAGCATTTT
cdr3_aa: CASSLYGGQGRDQPQHF

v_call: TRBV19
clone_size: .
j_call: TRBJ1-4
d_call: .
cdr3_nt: TGTGCCAGGCCCGGAGAAAAACTGTTTTTT
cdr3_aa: CARPGEKLFF

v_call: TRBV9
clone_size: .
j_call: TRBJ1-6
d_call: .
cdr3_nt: TGTGCCAGCAGCGTAAAAACAGGGAATTCACCCCTCCACTTT
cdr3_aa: CASSVKTGNSPLHF

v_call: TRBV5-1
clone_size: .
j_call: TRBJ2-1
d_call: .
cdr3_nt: TGCGCCAGCAGCTTGGACCGAAGGGCTCCCGATGAGCAGTTCTTC
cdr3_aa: CASSLDRRAPDEQFF

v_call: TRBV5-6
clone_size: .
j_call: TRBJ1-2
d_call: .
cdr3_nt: TGTGCCAGCAGCCTGGGGAGGGGCACCGGGAACTATGGCTACACCTTC
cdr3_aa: CASSLGRGTGNYGYTF

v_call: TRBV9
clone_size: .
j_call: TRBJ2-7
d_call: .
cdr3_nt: TGTGCCAGCAGCGTCTGGGCAGGGTCAGACGAGCAGTACTTC
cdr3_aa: CASSVWAGSDEQYF

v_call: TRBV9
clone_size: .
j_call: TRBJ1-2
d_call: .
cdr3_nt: TGTGCCAGCAGCGATATCCGGAGGCGGCATGGCTACACCTTC
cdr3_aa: CASSDIRRRHGYTF

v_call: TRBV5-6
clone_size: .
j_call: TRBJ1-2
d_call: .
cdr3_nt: TGTGCCAGCAGCTTGGGGGGCCAGGGGTATGGCTACACCTTC
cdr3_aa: CASSLGGQGYGYTF

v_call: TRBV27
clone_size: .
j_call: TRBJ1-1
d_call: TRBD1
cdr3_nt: TGTGCCAGCAGTTTAGGACAGGGAGACGATGAAGCTTTCTTT
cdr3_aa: CASSLGQGDDEAFF

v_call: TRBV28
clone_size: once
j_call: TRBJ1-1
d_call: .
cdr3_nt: TGTGCCAGCAGTTTATCGTCTCAGGGGAACACTGAAGCTTTCTTT
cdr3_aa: CASSLSSQGNTEAFF